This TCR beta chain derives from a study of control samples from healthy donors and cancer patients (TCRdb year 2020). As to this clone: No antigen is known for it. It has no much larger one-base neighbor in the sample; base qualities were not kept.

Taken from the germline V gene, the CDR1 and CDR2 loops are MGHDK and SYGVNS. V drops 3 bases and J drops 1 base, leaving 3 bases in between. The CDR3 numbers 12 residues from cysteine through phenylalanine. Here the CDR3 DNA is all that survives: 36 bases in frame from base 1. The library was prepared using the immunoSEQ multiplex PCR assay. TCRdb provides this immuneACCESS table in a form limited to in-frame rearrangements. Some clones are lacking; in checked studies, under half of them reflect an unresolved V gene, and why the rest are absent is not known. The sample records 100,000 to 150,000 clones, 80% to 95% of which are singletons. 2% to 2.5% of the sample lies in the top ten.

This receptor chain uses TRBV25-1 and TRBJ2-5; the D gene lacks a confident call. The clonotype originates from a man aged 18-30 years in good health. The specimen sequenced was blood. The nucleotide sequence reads TGTGCCAGCAGTGATTTCCAAGAGACCCAGTACTTC. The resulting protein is CASSDFQETQYF.